These T cell receptor beta chains were read from a single sample in a study of cytomegalovirus exposure and HLA in healthy donors. Some clones are missing from TCRdb's copy, which holds only in-frame ones; the method was immunoSEQ multiplex PCR. Found here are 95,000 to 110,000 clones, 10% of them singletons; the top ten hold 5.5% to 7.5%. The sample taken for sequencing was PBMCs. These receptors originate from a middle-aged man in good health and CMV-seropositive. Both conserved end residues are part of each CDR3. A D gene is named only where the DNA matches it firmly. A clone size is listed for some rows: how often the clone was seen (once, few, many), or a class if it is expanded.

v_call,clone_size,j_call,d_call,cdr3_nt,cdr3_aa
TRBV27,NA,TRBJ2-7,TRBD2,TGTGCCAGCAGTTTGACTAGCGGACTCTACGAGCAGTACTTC,CASSLTSGLYEQYF
TRBV29-1,few,TRBJ2-7,TRBD2,TGCAGCGTTGCCTCGTCTAGCGGGAGACCCTACGAGCAGTACTTC,CSVASSSGRPYEQYF
TRBV6-5,NA,TRBJ1-3,NA,TGTGCCAGCAGTTACTTTCAGGGAAACACCATATATTTT,CASSYFQGNTIYF
TRBV11-2,few,TRBJ1-2,TRBD1,TGTGCCAGCAGCTTAGTACAGGGGAATGGCTACACCTTC,CASSLVQGNGYTF
TRBV28,few,TRBJ1-4,NA,TGTGCCAGCAGAATCGGACAGAGGGTGTTTTTT,CASRIGQRVFF
TRBV11-2,few,TRBJ2-7,TRBD1,TGTGCCAGCAGCTTTGCATCCAAGAGGCAGGGGGCGTTCAACGAGCAGTACTTC,CASSFASKRQGAFNEQYF
TRBV19,NA,TRBJ2-7,TRBD1,TGTGCCAGTAGTAACGGACAGGGGGCCTACGAGCAGTACTTC,CASSNGQGAYEQYF
TRBV7-6,NA,TRBJ2-1,NA,TGTGCCAGCAGCTTAGGTCGTGCTAACAATGAGCAGTTCTTC,CASSLGRANNEQFF
TRBV7-2,NA,TRBJ2-7,TRBD2,TGTGCCAGCAGCCCCCAATTTAGCGGGAGCTCCCCGGCCTACGAGCAGTACTTC,CASSPQFSGSSPAYEQYF
TRBV23-1,few,TRBJ1-5,NA,TGCGCCAGCAGTCAATCATGCGGCAGGGGAGTTTTTCAGCCCCAGCATTTT,CASSQSCGRGVFQPQHF
TRBV9,few,TRBJ1-2,NA,TGTGCCAGCAGCGCCGAGATTTATGGCTACACCTTC,CASSAEIYGYTF
TRBV29-1,NA,TRBJ2-1,NA,TGCAGCGACGACGAGACAGCCTTCTCGGGTGGAAATGAGCAGTTCTTC,CSDDETAFSGGNEQFF
TRBV28,NA,TRBJ1-1,TRBD1,TGTGCCAGTTCAAGGACAGGGGGACACACTGAAGCTTTCTTT,CASSRTGGHTEAFF
TRBV4-2,few,TRBJ2-7,TRBD2,TGTGCCAGCAGCCAAGATCCCCAGCGGGGGGGGTACGAGCAGTACTTC,CASSQDPQRGGYEQYF
TRBV5-6,NA,TRBJ2-7,NA,TGTGCCAGCAGCTTCGACAGCCCCTACGAGCAGTACTTC,CASSFDSPYEQYF
TRBV14,NA,TRBJ2-7,NA,TGTGCCAGCAGCGAAACCGCCGGGTTTTGGTCCTACGAGCAGTACTTC,CASSETAGFWSYEQYF
TRBV4-2,few,TRBJ2-1,TRBD2,TGTGCCAGTGGATCGTCTGGGCGGGGGGCCTACAATGAGCAGTTCTTC,CASGSSGRGAYNEQFF
TRBV5-4,few,TRBJ2-3,TRBD2,TGTGCCAGCAGCTCTCCGGGACTAGCGGCTAGCACAGATACGCAGTATTTT,CASSSPGLAASTDTQYF
TRBV14,few,TRBJ2-5,TRBD2,TGTGCCAGCAGCCTTCTAACTAGCGGGAGAGCAGAGACCCAGTACTTC,CASSLLTSGRAETQYF
TRBV7-9,NA,TRBJ2-7,NA,TGTGCCAGCAGCCACCGGGACTTCTCCTACGAGCAGTACTTC,CASSHRDFSYEQYF
TRBV7-6,NA,TRBJ1-1,TRBD1,TGTGCCAGCAGCTCACTTCCAGGGGGGAACACTGAAGCTTTCTTT,CASSSLPGGNTEAFF
TRBV9,NA,TRBJ1-1,TRBD1,TGTGCCAGCAGCGCGAGCGACGGGGCAGGGGGTTGGACTGAAGCTTTCTTT,CASSASDGAGGWTEAFF
TRBV6-5,few,TRBJ2-1,TRBD2,TGTGCCAGCAGTTCTCCAAGGGGACTAGCGGGAGCTGAGCAGTTCTTC,CASSSPRGLAGAEQFF
TRBV7-3,few,TRBJ2-3,NA,TGTGCCAGCAGCTTTGGAGACGGAACCACAGATACGCAGTATTTT,CASSFGDGTTDTQYF
TRBV5-1,NA,TRBJ2-3,TRBD1,TGCGCCAGCAGCTTGGTGGGACAGGGGGAAACAGATACGCAGTATTTT,CASSLVGQGETDTQYF
TRBV10-2,NA,TRBJ2-1,NA,TGCGCCAGCAGCCTCGTGAATGAGCAGTTCTTC,CASSLVNEQFF
TRBV9,few,TRBJ2-5,TRBD2,TGTGCCAGCAGCGCCTGGGAGGGTCGGGGGGAGACCCAGTACTTC,CASSAWEGRGETQYF
TRBV6-5,few,TRBJ1-1,TRBD1,TGTGCCAGCAGAACCCCGGGACAGATGACCACTGAAGCTTTCTTT,CASRTPGQMTTEAFF
TRBV29-1,few,TRBJ2-7,NA,TGCAGCGTTGTAGGGGAGACAGGAAATCGATTCTACGAGCAGTACTTC,CSVVGETGNRFYEQYF
TRBV11-1,few,TRBJ2-1,NA,TGTGCCAGCAGCTACCGGGACACTCAGTTCTTC,CASSYRDTQFF
TRBV28,NA,TRBJ2-3,NA,TGTGCCAGCAGTTTATCCGGTAGCACAGATACGCAGTATTTT,CASSLSGSTDTQYF
TRBV2,NA,TRBJ2-1,NA,TGTGCCAGCGGGCATGAGCAGTTCTTC,CASGHEQFF
TRBV7-3,few,TRBJ2-1,TRBD2,TGTGCCAGCAGCTTCGGGAGCGGGGCCTACAATGAGCAGTTCTTC,CASSFGSGAYNEQFF
TRBV18,NA,TRBJ1-3,NA,TGTGCCAGCTCACCACCGGTCAGTGACACCATATATTTT,CASSPPVSDTIYF
TRBV18,NA,TRBJ2-3,NA,TGTGCCAGCTCACCCCCGAGGCTCCCAGATACGCAGTATTTT,CASSPPRLPDTQYF
TRBV7-2,few,TRBJ1-1,TRBD1,TGTGCCAGCAGCTTAGGACAGGGGAAAGCTTTCTTT,CASSLGQGKAFF
TRBV6-6,NA,TRBJ2-1,TRBD2,TGTGCCAGCAGCGAGGGACTAGCGGGAGGGGATGAGCAGTTCTTC,CASSEGLAGGDEQFF
TRBV30,few,TRBJ2-7,TRBD2,TGTGCCTGGAGTAATAGCGGGGGTACGGACGAGCAGTACTTC,CAWSNSGGTDEQYF